These 29 T cell receptor beta chains came from one sample sequenced in a study of identical twins (dated by TCRdb to 2016 to 2018). Library generation was performed with 5' RACE. The data were produced on an Illumina HiSeq 2000. TCRdb redid the processing of the public reads, applying fastp at Q25 and MiXCR, and retained in-frame beta chains. Every CDR3 protein is listed once, alongside the most common genes and DNA of its rows. In this sample the table shows 750,000 to 950,000 distinct CDR3 sequences, 9% to 15% of which occur a single time. Around 1.5% of the sample is held by the ten biggest clonotypes. These records were also assigned to another study, of yellow fever vaccine responses in identical twins.

The sequenced sample was PBMCs. These receptors came from a young woman in good health.

This chain uses TRBV12-3 or TRBV12-4 with TRBJ1-1; D is ambiguous. This CDR3 has 13 residues. V shed 6 bases and J shed 4 bases, with 12 bases lying between them. The CDR3 DNA is TGTGCCAGCAGCCGAAGCGGAGCCACTGAAGCTTTCTTT. This gives the protein CASSRSGATEAFF.

This clonotype was found a few times. This sequence joins TRBV29-1 and TRBJ1-1; D gene uncertain. The V gene lost 3 bases and the J gene lost 2 bases, with 10 bases spanning the gap. The CDR3 contains 13 residues. CDR1 is SQVTM, CDR2 ANQGSEA, per germline. In DNA, the CDR3 is TGCAGCGTTGATCGGCAATTTAACACTGAAGCTTTCTTT. Protein sequence: CSVDRQFNTEAFF.

This clonotype was seen a few times. The chain combines TRBV3-1 with TRBJ2-1, with 7 nucleotides matching TRBD2. CDR3 length: 15 amino acids. The germline V gene has CDR1 LGHDT and CDR2 YNNKEL (reference sequence). J was trimmed by 3 bases and V by 3 bases; bases with no gene match: 5. CDR3 DNA: TGTGCCAGCAGCCACCGAGCGGGGCGCTACAATGAGCAGTTCTTC. This encodes CASSHRAGRYNEQFF.

This clonotype was observed at least ten times. This chain links TRBV4-2 with TRBJ2-2; D could derive from TRBD1 or TRBD2 (5 bases each). Trimming removed 0 bases at V and 3 bases at J, with 14 bases between. This CDR3 region has 17 residues. Per the germline V gene, CDR1 is LGHNA and CDR2 is YNFKEQ. The CDR3 sequence is CASSQDLERGHTGELFF. DNA of the CDR3: TGTGCCAGCAGCCAAGATCTGGAACGGGGACACACCGGGGAGCTGTTTTTT.

V gene TRBV5-5 combines with J gene TRBJ2-7; D is tentatively TRBD1 or TRBD2 (5 bases each). Germline-derived CDR1 and CDR2 are SGHKS and YYEKEE (reference sequence). The V end was cut by 6 bases, the J end by 2 bases, with 12 bases between. The CDR3 contains 13 residues. CDR3 region: CASTPGAPYEQYF. Here the CDR3 DNA reads TGTGCCAGCACCCCCGGGGCCCCCTACGAGCAGTACTTC.

Ten or more counts support this clonotype. This chain links TRBV28 with TRBJ1-1, with 7 bases identical to TRBD1. The CDR3 length is 13 residues. Trimming removed 4 bases from V and 7 bases from J; junction bases left unmatched: 6. Germline V gene data show CDR1 as MDHEN and CDR2 as SYDVKM. This CDR3 is CASSSTGEDEAFF. The CDR3 nucleotides are TGTGCCAGCAGTTCTACAGGGGAGGATGAAGCTTTCTTT.

The table lists this clonotype with a few counts. The chain combines TRBV5-1 with TRBJ2-7; TRBD1 might be the D (6 bases). CDR3 length: 14 residues. V lost 4 bases and J 2 bases, leaving 13 bases between the germline ends. Per the germline V gene, CDR1 is SGHRS and CDR2 is YFSETQ. CDR3 sequence: CASSPETGTYEQYV. DNA for the CDR3: TGCGCCAGCAGCCCGGAGACAGGTACCTACGAGCAGTACGTC.

CDR3: CASSFRSGPNEQFF. CDR3 in DNA: TGTGCCAGCAGTTTTCGCAGCGGCCCCAATGAGCAGTTCTTC. J is TRBJ2-1 and V is TRBV12-3 or TRBV12-4; tentatively, D is TRBD2 (5 bases). The ends were cut back, 3 bases at V and 6 bases at J, with 12 bases in the middle. CDR3 length: 14 amino acids.

This clonotype was seen ten or more times. J is TRBJ2-7 and V is TRBV4-1, with TRBD2 matching 16 bases. The CDR3 covers 18 residues. The V and J ends lost 3 bases and 0 bases, in that order; junction bases with no gene match: 5. The germline V gene has CDR1 MGHRA and CDR2 YSYEKL. This chain's CDR3 is CASSQRGLAGGTSYEQYF. The CDR3 DNA sequence: TGCGCCAGCAGCCAGAGGGGACTAGCGGGAGGGACCTCCTACGAGCAGTACTTC.

This clonotype was observed a few times. The rearrangement links TRBV12-3 or TRBV12-4 to TRBJ2-7, with TRBD2 identical over 10 bases. Trimming took 3 bases from V and 2 from J; bases not matched to a gene: 16. This CDR3 spans 19 amino acids. The CDR3 is CASSFRYFRFLAGAYEQYF. For the CDR3, the DNA is TGTGCCAGCAGTTTCAGGTATTTTAGGTTTCTAGCGGGAGCCTACGAGCAGTACTTC.

V gene TRBV11-1 combines with J gene TRBJ2-2; TRBD2 matches 7 bases. Germline V gives CDR1 SGHAT, CDR2 FQDESV (reference sequence). V lost 0 bases and J lost 6; bases outside the gene matches: 13. The CDR3 sequence is 18 residues long. CDR3 residues: CASSLAAHAGADAGELFF. CDR3 nucleotide sequence: TGTGCCAGCAGCTTAGCGGCCCATGCGGGAGCGGATGCCGGGGAGCTGTTTTTT.

This clonotype was counted between two and nine times. The chain recombines TRBV3-1 with TRBJ2-7, with D hard to call. Between the trimmed V and J ends, which lost 3 bases and 5 bases, there was a span of 14 bases. Per germline, CDR1 LGHDT and CDR2 YNNKEL (reference sequence). CDR3 length: 14 amino acids. The CDR3 DNA is TGTGCCAGCAGCCACCGATCAAGGAAGGACGAGCAGTACTTC. This translates into CASSHRSRKDEQYF.

This clonotype was observed many times. The chain couples TRBV12-3 or TRBV12-4 to TRBJ2-5; D might be TRBD2 (6 bases). The CDR3 runs 14 residues. V was clipped by 3 bases and J by 1 base, with 9 bases between them. Here the CDR3 reads CASSFGGTQETQYF. The CDR3 DNA reads as TGTGCCAGCAGTTTTGGGGGGACCCAAGAGACCCAGTACTTC.

CDR3 sequence (DNA): TGCAGTGCTAGAGTGGGGACTAGCGGGACCTACAATGAGCAGTTCTTC. Translated, it gives CSARVGTSGTYNEQFF. The gene calls are TRBV20-1 and TRBJ2-1; TRBD2 aligns across 13 bases. After removal of 1 base from V and 2 bases from J, the junction contained 2 bases not matched to a gene. Germline CDR1 reads DFQATT; CDR2 reads SNEGSKA (reference sequence). This CDR3 comprises 16 residues.

The V gene is TRBV4-1, the J gene TRBJ1-6; no firm D call. V lost 2 bases and J lost 7, with 12 bases in between. Germline CDR1 is MGHRA and CDR2 is YSYEKL. The CDR3 covers 15 residues. CDR3 in amino acids: CASSQIGPINSPLHF. In nucleotides, the CDR3 is TGCGCCAGCAGCCAAATTGGACCGATCAATTCACCCCTCCACTTT.

The chain has TRBV10-3 and TRBJ2-6; 9 nucleotides match TRBD2. The CDR3 consists of 19 residues. CDR1 ENHRY and CDR2 SYGVKD come from the germline V gene. Losses at the gene ends were 5 bases for V and 0 bases for J; bases not matched to a gene: 11. The CDR3 spells CAISPRGGSPSSGANVLTF. CDR3 nucleotides: TGTGCCATCAGTCCGCGGGGGGGATCCCCCTCCTCTGGGGCCAACGTCCTGACTTTC.

This clonotype occurred a few times. This chain joins TRBV9 and TRBJ2-7; D remains ambiguous. Trimming shortened V by 5 bases and J by 0 bases, and 9 bases separated the two germline ends. CDR1 is SGDLS, CDR2 YYNGEE, per germline. The CDR3 covers 13 residues. The CDR3 bases are TGTGCCAGCAGAGCCCCCCCCTCCTACGAGCAGTACTTC. Its translation: CASRAPPSYEQYF.

This sequence joins TRBV15 and TRBJ2-1; 9 bases are shared with TRBD1. This CDR3 spans 16 amino acids. Germline V gives CDR1 LNHNV, CDR2 YYDKDF (reference sequence). Trimming cost V 0 bases and J 9 bases; bases outside gene matches: 9. Here the CDR3 reads CATSRDRGTGLVEQFF. CDR3 coding DNA: TGTGCCACCAGCAGAGATAGGGGGACAGGGTTGGTTGAGCAGTTCTTC.

The V call is TRBV29-1, the J call TRBJ2-3; 9 positions agree with TRBD2. CDR1 and CDR2 from the germline V gene are SQVTM and ANQGSEA. The V segment lost 1 base and the J segment 2 bases; nucleotides outside the gene matches: 7. The CDR3 runs to 16 residues. This CDR3 reads CSVEVAGEWVTDTQYF. The DNA of the CDR3 is TGCAGCGTTGAAGTAGCGGGGGAGTGGGTCACAGATACGCAGTATTTT.

The rearrangement links TRBV19 to TRBJ2-5; 11 positions agree with TRBD1. The germline V gene has CDR1 LNHDA and CDR2 SQIVND (reference sequence). V was pared by 6 bases and J by 7 bases, with 10 bases of the junction left unmatched. There are 15 residues in the CDR3. In DNA form, the CDR3 reads TGTGCCAGTAGCCTAGGACAGGGGGCTTCCTCGACCCAGTACTTC. This translates into CASSLGQGASSTQYF.

This chain links TRBV4-1 with TRBJ2-2; TRBD1 or TRBD2 may be the D gene (5 bases each). This CDR3 has 15 amino acids. Looked up from germline, CDR1 is MGHRA and CDR2 is YSYEKL. V shed 3 bases and J shed 1 base, with 9 bases lying between them. The CDR3: CASSQGPLNTGELFF. The DNA for the CDR3 is TGCGCCAGCAGCCAGGGACCGTTGAACACCGGGGAGCTGTTTTTT.

This clonotype was detected a few times. V and J are TRBV12-3 or TRBV12-4 and TRBJ1-3, with TRBD1 matching 8 bases. The length of the CDR3 is 14 residues. After removal of 7 bases from V and 1 base from J, the junction contained 3 bases not matched to a gene. CDR3 sequence reads: CASTQGASGNTIYF. DNA for the CDR3: TGTGCCAGCACCCAGGGGGCGTCTGGAAACACCATATATTTT.

This clonotype has only a few counts. The chain carries TRBV6-2 or TRBV6-3 and TRBJ2-1, with D possibly TRBD1 on 5 matching bases. Germline loops: CDR1 MNHEY, CDR2 SVGEGT. The length of the CDR3 is 14 residues. With 2 bases removed from V and 1 base from J, the gap between germline ends came to 6 bases. The CDR3 region is CASSYGASYNEQFF. CDR3 nucleotide sequence: TGTGCCAGCAGTTACGGGGCATCCTACAATGAGCAGTTCTTC.

The chain links TRBV20-1 to TRBJ1-1, with D possibly being TRBD1 (5 bases). The CDR3 has 12 residues. Germline CDR1 DFQATT, CDR2 SNEGSKA (reference sequence). CDR3 sequence (DNA): TGCAGCACACAGGCTGTGGACACTGAAGCTTTCTTT. Translation: CSTQAVDTEAFF.

In this sample, this clonotype turned up many times. The chain recombines TRBV29-1 with TRBJ2-2; TRBD1 is a possible D gene (5 bases). The germline gives CDR1 SQVTM, CDR2 ANQGSEA. The ends were cut back, 5 bases at V and 5 bases at J, with 12 bases in the middle. The length of the CDR3 is 13 residues. CDR3 residues: CSVQGSRTGELFF. The CDR3 DNA follows: TGCAGCGTTCAGGGATCCCGAACCGGGGAGCTGTTTTTT.

This chain connects TRBV24-1 to TRBJ2-7; TRBD1 aligns across 8 bases. The ends lost 2 bases at V and 4 bases at J; junction bases unmatched: 6. This CDR3 is 15 amino acids long. CDR1 and CDR2 (germline): KGHDR, SFDVKD. CDR3 sequence reads: CATSDSGQEGYEQYF. The CDR3 bases are TGTGCCACCAGTGATTCGGGACAGGAGGGATACGAGCAGTACTTC.

This clonotype was observed a few times. The chain couples TRBV12-3 or TRBV12-4 to TRBJ2-3, with 13 bases fitting TRBD2. Trimming took 3 bases from V and 8 from J; bases not matched to a gene: 14. The CDR3 totals 18 residues. CDR3 bases: TGTGCCAGCAGTTTCAGCACCCAAAGGACTAGCGGGAGAGGTACGCAGTATTTT. Protein product: CASSFSTQRTSGRGTQYF.

This clonotype was seen more than once but under ten times. V usage is TRBV7-2 and J usage is TRBJ1-5, with 9 positions matching TRBD1. The CDR3 sequence is 15 residues long. Germline values: CDR1 SGHTA, CDR2 FQGNSA. The V gene end was trimmed by 5 bases and the J gene end by 7 bases; junction bases not matched to a gene: 9. The CDR3 region is CASSPQTGGGQPQHF. The CDR3 DNA follows: TGTGCCAGCAGCCCCCAGACAGGGGGGGGCCAGCCCCAGCATTTT.

The chain recombines TRBV10-3 with TRBJ2-2; a possible D gene is TRBD2 (6 bases). Trimming removed 7 bases from V and 8 bases from J, with 23 bases in between. Germline lookup yields CDR1 ENHRY and CDR2 SYGVKD. This CDR3 has 16 amino acids. This CDR3 reads CAITDTSPDAAGELFF. CDR3 DNA: TGTGCCATCACTGATACTAGCCCAGACGCGGCTGGGGAGCTGTTTTTT.